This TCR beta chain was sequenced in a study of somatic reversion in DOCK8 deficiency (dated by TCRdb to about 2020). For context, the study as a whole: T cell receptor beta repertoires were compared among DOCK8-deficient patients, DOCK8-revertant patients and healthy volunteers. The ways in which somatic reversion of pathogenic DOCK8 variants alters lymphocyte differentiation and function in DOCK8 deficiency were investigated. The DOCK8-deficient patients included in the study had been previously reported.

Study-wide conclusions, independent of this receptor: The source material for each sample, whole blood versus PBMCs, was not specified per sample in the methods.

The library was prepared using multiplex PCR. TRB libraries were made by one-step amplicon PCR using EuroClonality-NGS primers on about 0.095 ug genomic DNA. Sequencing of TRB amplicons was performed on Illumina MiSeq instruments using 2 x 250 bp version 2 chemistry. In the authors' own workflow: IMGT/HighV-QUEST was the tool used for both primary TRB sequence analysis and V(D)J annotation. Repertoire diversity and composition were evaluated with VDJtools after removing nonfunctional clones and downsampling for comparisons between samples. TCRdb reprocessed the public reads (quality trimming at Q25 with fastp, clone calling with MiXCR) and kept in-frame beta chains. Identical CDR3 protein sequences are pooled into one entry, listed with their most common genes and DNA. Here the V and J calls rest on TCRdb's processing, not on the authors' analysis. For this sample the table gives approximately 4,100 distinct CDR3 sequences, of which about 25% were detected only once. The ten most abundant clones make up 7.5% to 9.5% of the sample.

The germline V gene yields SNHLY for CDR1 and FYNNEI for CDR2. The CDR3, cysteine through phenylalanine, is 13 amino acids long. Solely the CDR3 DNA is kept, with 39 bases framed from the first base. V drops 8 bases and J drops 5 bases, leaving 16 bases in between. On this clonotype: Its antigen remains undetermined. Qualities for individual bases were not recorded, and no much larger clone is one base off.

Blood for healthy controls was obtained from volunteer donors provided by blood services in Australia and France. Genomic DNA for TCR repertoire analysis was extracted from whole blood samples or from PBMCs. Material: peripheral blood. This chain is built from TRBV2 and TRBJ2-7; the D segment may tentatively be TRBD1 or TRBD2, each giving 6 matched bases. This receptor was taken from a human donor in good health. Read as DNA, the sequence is TGTGCCAGCGGCGGGACGGGGGCCGACGAGCAGTACTTC. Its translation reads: CASGGTGADEQYF.